This T cell receptor beta chain was identified during a study of T cell responses to AZD1222 COVID-19 vaccine. General study points: Reportedly, nearly half the spike-specific TCRs target unmutated variant regions.

On this clone itself: Its antigen is not identified.

TCRdb's copy holds only in-frame clones and misses some; the assay was immunoSEQ multiplex PCR. The sample has 100,000 to 150,000 clones; 70% to 90% are singletons. V lost 1 base and J lost 6, with 11 bases in between. Per the germline V gene, CDR1 is SGDLS and CDR2 is YYNGEE. The CDR3 sequence is 14 residues long. The chain has TRBV9 and TRBJ2-1; possible D gene TRBD2, 6 bases. The sequence was obtained from an adult who received the AZD1222 COVID-19 vaccine. The sample here was peripheral blood, taken 28 days after the second AZD1222 dose. CDR3 amino acids: CASSVYTRGNEQFF. The CDR3 nucleotides are TGTGCCAGCAGCGTATATACGCGGGGCAATGAGCAGTTCTTC.